This passage covers 12 T cell receptor beta chains from one sample sequenced in a study of blood T cell repertoires in COVID-19. Here immunoSEQ multiplex PCR was the method, and the copy in TCRdb shows in-frame clones only, minus some. The sample shows 150,000 or so clones, roughly four fifths of them seen only once. Sequencing was performed on peripheral blood. The source is a woman of 80 years or more with acute or convalescent COVID-19.

This chain connects TRBV18 to TRBJ1-2; D is uncertain. Between the trimmed V and J ends, which lost 2 bases and 4 bases, there was a span of 8 bases. CDR3 length: 13 amino acids. Germline CDR1 is KGHSH and CDR2 is LQKENI. CDR3 sequence reads: CASSPEGRYGYTF. CDR3 in DNA: TGTGCCAGCTCACCAGAGGGCCGCTATGGCTACACCTTC. The full variable domain, its missing parts supplied by reference TRBV18 and TRBJ1-2, is NAGVMQNPRHLVRRRGQEARLRCSPMKGHSHVYWYRQLPEEGLKFMVYLQKENIIDESGMPKERFSAEFPKEGPSILRIQQVVRGDSAAYFCASSPEGRYGYTFGSGTRLTVV.

This chain joins TRBV18 and TRBJ1-2; D unclear. V was pared by 3 bases and J by 4 bases, with 18 bases between. Germline lookup yields CDR1 KGHSH and CDR2 LQKENI. This CDR3 is 16 amino acids long. The CDR3 here is CASSPSRQQIGYGYTF. CDR3 DNA: TGTGCCAGCTCACCTTCCAGGCAGCAGATTGGCTATGGCTACACCTTC.

The rearrangement links TRBV7-6 to TRBJ1-1; 7 positions agree with TRBD1. The CDR3 contains 15 residues. Germline assignment: CDR1 SGHVS and CDR2 FNYEAQ. Trimming removed 1 base from V and 1 base from J; junction bases left unmatched: 3. CDR3 sequence reads: CASSLDPGGNTEAFF. The CDR3 region has the DNA TGTGCCAGCAGCTTAGATCCAGGGGGGAACACTGAAGCTTTCTTT. The variable domain in full, completed from reference TRBV7-6 and TRBJ1-1, reads GAGVSQSPRYKVTKRGQDVALRCDPISGHVSLYWYRQALGQGPEFLTYFNYEAQQDKSGLPNDRFSAERPEGSISTLTIQRTEQRDSAMYRCASSLDPGGNTEAFFGQGTRLTVV.

This chain joins TRBV7-2 and TRBJ1-4, with a tentative D call TRBD1 (5 bases). Germline V lookup: CDR1 SGHTA, CDR2 FQGNSA. The CDR3 runs 14 residues. V gave up 4 bases and J gave up 5 bases, with 11 bases separating them. This chain's CDR3 is CASSSGVGNEKLFF. The DNA of the CDR3 is TGTGCCAGCAGCTCGGGGGTGGGGAATGAAAAACTGTTTTTT.

The table lists this clone with a few counts. The genes are TRBV7-2 and TRBJ2-5, with 7 bases fitting TRBD2. Unmatched junction bases numbered 6, after V lost 5 bases and J lost 0 bases. Germline V gives CDR1 SGHTA, CDR2 FQGNSA. The CDR3 extends over 15 amino acids. The CDR3 DNA reads as TGTGCCAGCAGCCGCTGGGGGGGGTACCAAGAGACCCAGTACTTC. This translates into CASSRWGGYQETQYF.

The J gene is TRBJ1-5, the V gene TRBV27; the match to TRBD1 covers 7 bases. This CDR3 is built from 14 residues. Trimming removed 2 bases from V and 6 bases from J; junction bases left unmatched: 4. CDR1 MNHEY and CDR2 SMNVEV come from the germline V gene (reference sequence). The CDR3 coding sequence is TGTGCCAGCAGTTTAACAGGGGTGGGTCAGCCCCAGCATTTT. Translating gives CASSLTGVGQPQHF.

The genes are TRBV7-2 and TRBJ2-7; D gene ambiguous. V shed 3 bases and J shed 3 bases, with 9 bases lying between them. Germline V gene data show CDR1 as SGHTA and CDR2 as FQGNSA. The CDR3 runs 13 residues. The CDR3 coding sequence is TGTGCCAGCAGCTTTGACAAAAACTACGAGCAGTACTTC. Its translation: CASSFDKNYEQYF.

This clone was seen just once. V usage is TRBV4-2 and J usage is TRBJ2-3; no definite D call. V lost 4 bases, J lost 3 bases, and 5 bases lay in between. Germline CDR1 and CDR2: LGHNA and YNFKEQ. The CDR3 contains 12 residues. The DNA for the CDR3 is TGTGCCAGCAGCCTTCAAACAGATACGCAGTATTTT. It encodes CASSLQTDTQYF.

This chain uses TRBV12-3 or TRBV12-4 with TRBJ2-7; D is possibly TRBD1 (5 bases). Trimming removed 5 bases at V and 4 bases at J, with 9 bases between. The CDR3 spans 12 residues. The DNA for the CDR3 is TGTGCCAGCAGTCTTCAGGGTTACGAGCAGTACTTC. It translates to CASSLQGYEQYF.

This clone was detected a few times. J is TRBJ1-1 and V is TRBV12-3 or TRBV12-4, with D perhaps matching TRBD1 (6 bases). Trimming took off 6 bases at V and 6 bases at J, with 14 bases between the two ends. The CDR3 runs 13 residues. The CDR3 protein is CASRKQGFAEAFF. The CDR3 region has the DNA TGTGCCAGCAGGAAACAGGGTTTCGCTGAAGCTTTCTTT.

The V gene is TRBV6-2 or TRBV6-3, the J gene TRBJ2-3; 12 bases map to TRBD2. The CDR3 contains 16 residues. V was clipped by 1 base and J by 5 bases; unmatched bases: 4. Germline CDR1 is MNHEY and CDR2 is SVGEGT. This chain's CDR3 is CASSYFGLAGLDTQYF. As DNA, the CDR3 is TGTGCCAGCAGTTACTTTGGACTAGCGGGGCTAGATACGCAGTATTTT.

The CDR3 DNA reads TGCGCCAGCAGCCTCGAGACAAGGGGGGGAACTGAAGCTTTCTTT. The encoded protein is CASSLETRGGTEAFF. The V and J genes are TRBV4-1 and TRBJ1-1; D might be TRBD1 (6 bases). The germline CDR1 and CDR2 sequences are MGHRA and YSYEKL. With 4 bases removed from V and 5 bases from J, the gap between germline ends came to 17 bases. The CDR3 has 15 amino acids.